Shown below are 8 T cell receptor beta chains from a single sample sequenced in a study of blood T cell repertoires in COVID-19. The data were produced by immunoSEQ multiplex PCR, yet TCRdb's version contains in-frame clones alone and is incomplete. The repertoire holds under 45,000 clones, with approximately 79% as singletons. Material for sequencing was peripheral blood. The receptors stem from a human donor in a cohort sampled during active COVID-19.

The gene calls are TRBV18 and TRBJ1-2; 8 positions agree with TRBD1. Per germline, CDR1 KGHSH and CDR2 LQKENI. The CDR3 consists of 13 residues. Trimming at V came to 6 bases and at J to 7 bases, leaving 7 bases not matched to a gene. Here the CDR3 DNA reads TGTGCCAGCTCCCTGGACAGGGAAGGTGGCTACACCTTC. Translating it yields CASSLDREGGYTF. The full variable domain, with the rest looked up from reference TRBV18 and TRBJ1-2, is NAGVMQNPRHLVRRRGQEARLRCSPMKGHSHVYWYRQLPEEGLKFMVYLQKENIIDESGMPKERFSAEFPKEGPSILRIQQVVRGDSAAYFCASSLDREGGYTFGSGTRLTVV.

The chain employs TRBV19 and TRBJ1-1, with D perhaps matching TRBD1 (6 bases). V gave up 6 bases and J gave up 0 bases, with 17 bases separating them. This CDR3 contains 16 residues. CDR1 and CDR2 (germline): LNHDA, SQIVND (reference sequence). DNA of the CDR3: TGTGCCAGTAGGCCCGGGGGGACATATCTGAACACTGAAGCTTTCTTT. Protein sequence: CASRPGGTYLNTEAFF.

The chain carries TRBV23-1 and TRBJ2-2; 10 nucleotides line up with TRBD1. TRBV23-1 is assigned to the ORF class and has an uncertain function. There are 21 residues in the CDR3. J gave up 2 bases and V 3 bases, and 18 bases lay outside the gene matches. CDR3 region: CASSHPTGTGARKPNTGELFF. CDR3 bases: TGCGCCAGCAGTCACCCAACCGGGACAGGGGCCCGAAAACCAAACACCGGGGAGCTGTTTTTT.

The J gene is TRBJ2-5, the V gene TRBV12-3 or TRBV12-4; D gene ambiguous. V dropped 1 base and J dropped 2 bases, with 5 bases sitting between them. The CDR3 covers 13 residues. CDR3 bases: TGTGCCAGCAGTTTAGAAACTCAAGAGACCCAGTACTTC. This codes for CASSLETQETQYF.

The V gene is TRBV10-3, the J gene TRBJ2-7; tentative D call: TRBD1 (7 bases). CDR3 length: 14 amino acids. The ends were cut back, 5 bases at V and 3 bases at J, with 14 bases in the middle. The V gene's germline CDR1 is ENHRY and CDR2 SYGVKD. The CDR3 bases are TGTGCCATCAGTTCAGGGGGGAATGGCTACGAGCAGTACGTC. Protein product: CAISSGGNGYEQYV.

CDR3 bases: TGTGCCAGCAGCTTGGAGACTAGCTCGACAGATACGCAGTATTTT. It translates to CASSLETSSTDTQYF. V is TRBV5-4 and J is TRBJ2-3; 7 bases align to TRBD2. The germline V gene encodes CDR1 SGHNT and CDR2 YYREEE (reference sequence). V gave up 0 bases and J gave up 3 bases; unmatched junction bases: 4. The CDR3 sequence is 15 residues long. The complete variable domain, with remaining parts taken from reference TRBV5-4 and TRBJ2-3, reads ETGVTQSPTHLIKTRGQQVTLRCSSQSGHNTVSWYQQALGQGPQFIFQYYREEENGRGNFPPRFSGLQFPNYSSELNVNALELDDSALYLCASSLETSSTDTQYFGPGTRLTVL.

V and J are TRBV7-8 and TRBJ1-5; no clear D. This CDR3 comprises 16 residues. The germline gives CDR1 SGHVS, CDR2 FQNEAQ. Trimming removed 0 bases at V and 1 base at J, with 10 bases between. The CDR3 protein is CASSLAAGSSNQPQHF. In DNA form, the CDR3 reads TGTGCCAGCAGCTTAGCGGCGGGTTCCAGCAATCAGCCCCAGCATTTT.

The V gene is TRBV5-5, the J gene TRBJ2-6; possibly TRBD1 for D (5 bases). With 0 bases removed from V and 2 bases from J, the gap between germline ends came to 15 bases. Germline CDR1 reads SGHKS; CDR2 reads YYEKEE (reference sequence). This CDR3 is 18 amino acids long. CDR3 in DNA: TGTGCCAGCAGCTTGGCCGTGAACAGGCAAACTGGGGCCAACGTCCTGACTTTC. This gives the protein CASSLAVNRQTGANVLTF.